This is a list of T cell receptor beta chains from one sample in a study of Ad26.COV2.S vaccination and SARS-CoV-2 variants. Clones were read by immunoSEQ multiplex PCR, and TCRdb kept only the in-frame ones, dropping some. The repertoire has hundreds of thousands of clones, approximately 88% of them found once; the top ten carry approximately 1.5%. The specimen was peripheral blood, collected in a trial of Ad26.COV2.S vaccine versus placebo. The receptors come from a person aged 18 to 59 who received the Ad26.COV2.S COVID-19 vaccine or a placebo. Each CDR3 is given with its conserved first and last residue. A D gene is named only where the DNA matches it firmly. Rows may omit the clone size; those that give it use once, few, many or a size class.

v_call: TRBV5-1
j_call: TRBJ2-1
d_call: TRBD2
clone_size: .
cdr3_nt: TGCGCCAGCAGCCCCCCTCTCGGCGGGGGGACCTACAATGAGCAGTTCTTC
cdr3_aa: CASSPPLGGGTYNEQFF

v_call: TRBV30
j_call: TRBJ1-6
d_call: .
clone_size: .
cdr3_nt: TGTGCCTGGACTGCCTCTAGTGATTCACCCCTCCACTTT
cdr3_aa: CAWTASSDSPLHF

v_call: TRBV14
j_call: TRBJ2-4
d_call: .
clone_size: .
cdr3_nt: TGTGCCAGCAGCCAAGTTGGCGGGGTAGCCAAAAACATTCAGTACTTC
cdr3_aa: CASSQVGGVAKNIQYF

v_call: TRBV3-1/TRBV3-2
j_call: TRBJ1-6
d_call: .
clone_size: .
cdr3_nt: TGTGCCAGCAGCCAGCGCGGGAATAATTCACCCCTCCACTTT
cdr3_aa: CASSQRGNNSPLHF

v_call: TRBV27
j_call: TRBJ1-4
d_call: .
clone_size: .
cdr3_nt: TGTGCCAGCGGGAGAATTGGGGAAAAACTGTTTTTT
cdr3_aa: CASGRIGEKLFF

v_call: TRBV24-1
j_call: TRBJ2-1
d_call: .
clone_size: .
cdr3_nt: TGTGCCACCAGGGGACAATACAATGAGCAGTTCTTC
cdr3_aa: CATRGQYNEQFF

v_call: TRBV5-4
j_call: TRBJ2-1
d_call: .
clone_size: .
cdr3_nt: TGTGCCAGCAGCCGGGGCCCAAACAATGAGCAGTTCTTC
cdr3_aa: CASSRGPNNEQFF

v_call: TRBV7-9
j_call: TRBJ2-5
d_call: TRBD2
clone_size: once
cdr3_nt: TGTGCCAGCAGCTTCAATAGCGGGTTGGAGACCCAGTACTTC
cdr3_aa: CASSFNSGLETQYF

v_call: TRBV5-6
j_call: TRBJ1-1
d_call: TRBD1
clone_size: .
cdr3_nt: TGTGCCAGCAGCTCCTGGTTGAAGGGGACAGGGGAAAACACTGAAGCTTTCTTT
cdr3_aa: CASSSWLKGTGENTEAFF

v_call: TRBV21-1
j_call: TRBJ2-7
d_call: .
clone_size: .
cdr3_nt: TGTGCCAGCAGCAAAGGGCAATCCGCCTACGAGCAGTACTTC
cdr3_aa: CASSKGQSAYEQYF

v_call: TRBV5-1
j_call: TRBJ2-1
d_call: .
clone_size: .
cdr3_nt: TGCGCCAGCAATCCGGGGGACGGCTACAATGAGCAGTTCTTC
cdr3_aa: CASNPGDGYNEQFF

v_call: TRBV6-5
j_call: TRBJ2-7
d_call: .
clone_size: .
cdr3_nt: TGTGCCAGCAGTTACTCAGGGTCGGGCGAGCAGTACTTC
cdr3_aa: CASSYSGSGEQYF

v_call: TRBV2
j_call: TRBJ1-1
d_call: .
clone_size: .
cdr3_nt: TGTGCCAGCACTAGAACGGGCACTGAAGCTTTCTTT
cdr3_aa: CASTRTGTEAFF

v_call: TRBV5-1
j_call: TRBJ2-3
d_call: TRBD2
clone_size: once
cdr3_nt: TGCGCCAGCAGCTCAGTAGCGGGAACCACAGATACGCAGTATTTT
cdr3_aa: CASSSVAGTTDTQYF

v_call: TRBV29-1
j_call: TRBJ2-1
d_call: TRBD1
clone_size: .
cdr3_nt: TGCAGCGGACGACAGGGTAATGGCAATGAGCAGTTCTTC
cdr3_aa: CSGRQGNGNEQFF

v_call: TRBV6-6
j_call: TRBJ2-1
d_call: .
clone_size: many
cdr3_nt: TGTGCCAGCTTACCTTCCGGGACAAGAACGCCCAATGAGCAGTTCTTC
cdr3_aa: CASLPSGTRTPNEQFF

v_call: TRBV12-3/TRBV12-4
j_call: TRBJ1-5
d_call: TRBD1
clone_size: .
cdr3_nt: TGTGCCAGCAGCCAGGGACAGTCTAAGCACCAGCATTTT
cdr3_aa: CASSQGQSKHQHF